The clone carrying this TCR beta chain was seen more than once but under ten times. The antigen is unknown. Approximately 29,000 T cell genomes, or approximately 290 ng DNA, went into replicate PCRs of unsorted PBMC. Produced via immunoSEQ multiplex PCR; TCRdb's table is partial and in-frame only. The profile shows around 500,000 clones, roughly four fifths of them singletons. The sample comes from a study of shared clonotypes between healthy human individuals. Study-wide results and limits: The study sampled only blood, and tissue repertoires likely differ. Deeper or shallower sequencing was expected to change how clonotypes are shared among donors.

The CDR3 extends over 16 amino acids. The V gene end was trimmed by 4 bases and the J gene end by 5 bases; junction bases not matched to a gene: 12. Germline V gene lookup returns CDR1 SGHNT and CDR2 YYREEE (reference sequence). Donors were Caucasian adults residing in Nashville, Tennessee, USA. The gene calls are TRBV5-4 and TRBJ2-5; 9 positions match TRBD2. Sequencing was done on a sample of PBMCs. This TCR came from a woman in her forties in good health. Some clones in this sample may be carry-over from other donors' samples. CDR3 nucleotide sequence: TGTGCCAGCAGCACCCAATTAGCGGGAGTAAAGGAGACCCAGTACTTC. Its protein product is CASSTQLAGVKETQYF.